This TCR beta chain was captured by sequencing in a study of T cell changes during pregnancy in multiple sclerosis. This table comes from immunoSEQ multiplex PCR, and its TCRdb copy is limited to in-frame clones, with some not included. The repertoire holds 55,000 to 85,000 clones, with about 94% as singletons. Germline V gene sequence: CDR1 SGHTA, CDR2 FQGTGA. V lost 1 base, J lost 1 base, and 7 bases stayed unmatched. The CDR3 contains 17 residues. Here the sequenced sample was peripheral blood, taken in the third trimester of pregnancy. The rearrangement links TRBV7-3 to TRBJ2-3, with 8 bases lining up with TRBD1. The sequence came from a female donor with multiple sclerosis, enrolled in a pregnancy study. The CDR3 DNA follows: TGTGCCAGCAGCTTAAAGGCCGGGACAGGCGGCACAGATACGCAGTATTTT. Protein sequence: CASSLKAGTGGTDTQYF.